This TCR beta chain is drawn from a study of cytomegalovirus exposure and HLA in healthy donors. Trimming took 4 bases from V and 3 from J; bases not matched to a gene: 2. The germline V gene encodes CDR1 SEHNR and CDR2 FQNEAQ (reference sequence). The CDR3 contains 13 residues. Researchers ran the PCR with 60 Vbeta and 13 Jbeta primers. Method: immunoSEQ multiplex PCR; TCRdb's copy keeps in-frame clones and lacks some. The table records some 150,000 clones, 82% of them present only once. This TCR was recovered from a woman between 50 and 59 years old in good health and CMV-seropositive. Material for sequencing was PBMCs. The V call is TRBV7-9, the J call TRBJ2-5, with 7 bases matching TRBD1. The DNA of the CDR3 is TGTGCCAGCAGCTGGGGGACAGAAGAGACCCAGTACTTC. It specifies CASSWGTEETQYF.